The 17 T cell receptor beta chains below all came from one sample that was sequenced in a study of shared clonotypes between healthy human individuals. The assay was immunoSEQ multiplex PCR, and TCRdb's table has in-frame clones only and misses some. The sample lists fewer than 1.8 million clones, about 98.5% seen once, with approximately 0.4% in the top ten. The sequenced sample was naive CD4+ T cells sorted from blood. The subset was: CD45RA+ positively selected. Receptors were obtained from a man younger than 45 in good health.

The chain has TRBV11-2 and TRBJ2-2; TRBD2 matches at 10 bases. The ends lost 3 bases at V and 6 bases at J; junction bases unmatched: 7. The CDR3 runs 16 residues. Germline values: CDR1 SGHAT, CDR2 FQNNGV. The CDR3 bases are TGTGCCAGCAGCTTTTTACCGGGACTAGCGTCCGGGGAGCTGTTTTTT. It codes for CASSFLPGLASGELFF.

V and J are TRBV29-1 and TRBJ2-7; D might be TRBD1 (5 bases). CDR3 length equals 11 residues. V was pared by 4 bases and J by 4 bases, with 8 bases between. CDR1 and CDR2 from the germline V gene are SQVTM and ANQGSEA. The CDR3 region has the DNA TGCAGCGTTGTGAAGGGGTACGAGCAGTACTTC. This codes for CSVVKGYEQYF.

The chain links TRBV6-5 to TRBJ1-2; no firm D call. Deletions cut 4 bases from V and 8 bases from J, with 23 bases between. The CDR3 has 16 amino acids. From germline, CDR1 is MNHEY and CDR2 SVGAGI. CDR3 in amino acids: CASSSLGRVTTGGYTF. The CDR3 DNA reads TGTGCCAGCAGTTCTCTCGGGAGGGTCACAACGGGCGGCTACACCTTC.

This chain uses TRBV6-5 with TRBJ2-5, with 7 nucleotides matching TRBD1. The CDR3 consists of 13 residues. CDR1 MNHEY and CDR2 SVGAGI come from the germline V gene. Trimming cost V 2 bases and J 5 bases; bases outside gene matches: 2. CDR3 protein: CASSYRGQETQYF. CDR3 bases: TGTGCCAGCAGTTACAGGGGGCAGGAGACCCAGTACTTC.

The V gene is TRBV19, the J gene TRBJ2-1; no definite D call. Germline V lookup: CDR1 LNHDA, CDR2 SQIVND (reference sequence). V was pared by 7 bases and J by 9 bases, with 13 bases between. CDR3 length: 12 amino acids. The CDR3 bases are TGTGCCAGTATGCCTAATATGGGTGAGCAGTTCTTC. Its translation is CASMPNMGEQFF.

The chain links TRBV9 to TRBJ1-3; D might be TRBD1 (5 bases). V gave up 0 bases and J gave up 0 bases, with 13 bases separating them. Per the germline V gene, CDR1 is SGDLS and CDR2 is YYNGEE. This CDR3 is 17 amino acids long. This CDR3 reads CASSVEVGGISGNTIYF. The CDR3 region has the DNA TGTGCCAGCAGCGTAGAGGTCGGGGGAATCTCTGGAAACACCATATATTTT. The entire variable domain, with the rest obtained from reference TRBV9 and TRBJ1-3, is as follows: DSGVTQTPKHLITATGQRVTLRCSPRSGDLSVYWYQQSLDQGLQFLIQYYNGEERAKGNILERFSAQQFPDLHSELNLSSLELGDSALYFCASSVEVGGISGNTIYFGEGSWLTVV.

V and J are TRBV5-1 and TRBJ2-7, with 9 bases identical to TRBD2. The CDR3 has 14 amino acids. J lost 5 bases, V lost 0 bases, and 3 bases had no gene match. Germline V CDR1 and CDR2: SGHRS, YFSETQ. DNA of the CDR3: TGCGCCAGCAGCTTGGGTAGCGGGAGCCACGAGCAGTACTTC. It specifies CASSLGSGSHEQYF.

The CDR3 DNA follows: TGTGCCAGCAGAAGACTCTATATGGAGACCCAGTACTTC. Its translation: CASRRLYMETQYF. This rearrangement joins TRBV6-1 to TRBJ2-5; no clear D. The CDR3 extends over 13 amino acids. Germline CDR1 and CDR2: MNHNS and SASEGT. Trimming pared 6 bases from V and 5 bases from J, leaving 13 bases between.

V and J are TRBV5-1 and TRBJ1-4; D may be TRBD1 (5 bases). The length of the CDR3 is 14 residues. V lost 2 bases, J lost 7 bases, and 12 bases lay in between. Germline loops: CDR1 SGHRS, CDR2 YFSETQ. Here the CDR3 DNA reads TGCGCCAGCAGCTTACGGGGGGAAAGTGAAAAACTGTTTTTT. Protein: CASSLRGESEKLFF.

V gene TRBV7-2 combines with J gene TRBJ2-7; a possible D gene is TRBD2 (5 bases). CDR3 length: 14 residues. From germline, CDR1 is SGHTA and CDR2 FQGNSA. V was clipped by 3 bases and J by 3 bases, with 12 bases between them. CDR3 protein: CASSFERRDYEQYF. As DNA, the CDR3 is TGTGCCAGCAGCTTTGAGCGGAGAGACTACGAGCAGTACTTC.

Only one count was recorded for this clone. The genes are TRBV29-1 and TRBJ2-1, with 9 bases identical to TRBD2. CDR1 is SQVTM, CDR2 ANQGSEA, per germline. The ends lost 5 bases at V and 1 base at J; junction bases unmatched: 3. The CDR3 sequence is 14 residues long. This CDR3 is CSVLLAGSYNEQFF. As DNA, the CDR3 is TGCAGCGTTCTACTAGCGGGTTCCTACAATGAGCAGTTCTTC.

The chain combines TRBV28 with TRBJ2-1, with 7 bases aligning to TRBD1. The V gene end was trimmed by 6 bases and the J gene end by 12 bases; junction bases not matched to a gene: 5. The CDR3 has 11 amino acids. Germline values: CDR1 MDHEN, CDR2 SYDVKM. The CDR3 region has the DNA TGTGCCAGCAGCGTAGCAGGGGGGCAGTTCTTC. As protein: CASSVAGGQFF.

The chain combines TRBV5-6 with TRBJ1-1, with D tentatively TRBD1 (5 bases). V shed 4 bases and J shed 4 bases, with 20 bases lying between them. The germline CDR1 and CDR2 sequences are SGHDT and YYEEEE. The length of the CDR3 is 16 residues. CDR3 amino acids: CASSPPGIRVGTEAFF. The DNA for the CDR3 is TGTGCCAGCAGCCCCCCGGGAATCAGGGTGGGCACTGAAGCTTTCTTT. The variable domain in full, with the rest retrieved from reference TRBV5-6 and TRBJ1-1, is DAGVTQSPTHLIKTRGQQVTLRCSPKSGHDTVSWYQQALGQGPQFIFQYYEEEERQRGNFPDRFSGHQFPNYSSELNVNALLLGDSALYLCASSPPGIRVGTEAFFGQGTRLTVV.

This chain links TRBV7-2 with TRBJ2-7; D not resolved. The CDR3 length is 15 residues. Trimming took 1 base from V and 6 from J, leaving 16 bases between them. Germline CDR1 reads SGHTA; CDR2 reads FQGNSA. For the CDR3, the DNA is TGTGCCAGCAGCTTAGAAGGGCTAGTGCCGCTCGAGCAGTACTTC. It specifies CASSLEGLVPLEQYF.

The V gene is TRBV19, the J gene TRBJ2-3, with TRBD1 matching 7 bases. The CDR3 loop spans 16 amino acids. The germline V gene encodes CDR1 LNHDA and CDR2 SQIVND (reference sequence). V was pared by 6 bases and J by 6 bases, with 15 bases of the junction left unmatched. The CDR3 nucleotides are TGTGCCAGTAGCCGCCGAGGACAGGAGTTCCTTGATACGCAGTATTTT. It translates to CASSRRGQEFLDTQYF.

The rearrangement joins TRBV9 to TRBJ2-2, with D possibly being TRBD2 (6 bases). Trimming cost V 1 base and J 6 bases, with 10 bases left between them. Germline CDR1 SGDLS, CDR2 YYNGEE. The CDR3 runs to 14 residues. The DNA for the CDR3 is TGTGCCAGCAGCGTATCCACTAGCCCCGGGGAGCTGTTTTTT. Its translation: CASSVSTSPGELFF.

This rearrangement joins TRBV7-8 to TRBJ1-5; 9 nucleotides match TRBD1. J was trimmed by 7 bases and V by 0 bases; bases with no gene match: 13. Germline CDR1 reads SGHVS; CDR2 reads FQNEAQ. CDR3 length: 18 residues. The CDR3 reads CASSLAQVGTGHVQPQHF. The CDR3 DNA sequence: TGTGCCAGCAGCTTAGCGCAGGTCGGGACAGGGCATGTACAGCCCCAGCATTTT.